The 10 T cell receptor beta chains below were found in one sample sequenced in a study of T-cell reconstitution after alpha-beta-depleted transplantation in children. Unique molecular identifiers were incorporated when the TCRbeta library was constructed. TCRdb reprocessed the PCR reads via MiXCR and lists one record per CDR3 protein. This sample carries fewer than 250,000 distinct CDR3 sequences, around 7.8% of them seen once, and the ten largest clones take 5% to 8%. Sequenced material: PBMCs, mostly from graft donor cells, taken 180 days after TCRalphabeta/CD19-depleted stem cell transplant. The receptors derive from a male patient younger than 18 who had a stem cell transplant for acute lymphoblastic leukemia, so the T cells may come from the graft donor.

This clonotype has a count of ten or more. This chain links TRBV7-9 with TRBJ1-3; no clear D gene. There are 12 residues in the CDR3. V shed 10 bases and J shed 6 bases, with 13 bases lying between them. Germline V gene data show CDR1 as SEHNR and CDR2 as FQNEAQ (reference sequence). The CDR3 nucleotides read TGTGCCACTTCGGGCGGGGAAAACACCATATATTTT. It is translated as CATSGGENTIYF.

V usage is TRBV7-2 and J usage is TRBJ2-7; D assignment may be TRBD1 or TRBD2 (5 bases each). This CDR3 spans 15 amino acids. Germline V gene sequence: CDR1 SGHTA, CDR2 FQGNSA. V was clipped by 1 base and J by 6 bases, with 16 bases between them. The CDR3 DNA reads TGTGCCAGCAGCTTAGTAGCCGGGACGCGGAGCGAGCAGTACTTC. Protein sequence: CASSLVAGTRSEQYF.

This clonotype was picked up many times. The chain has TRBV28 and TRBJ2-7, with D possibly matching TRBD1 (7 bases). V was cut by 7 bases and J by 7 bases, with 20 bases left in between. Germline CDR1 MDHEN, CDR2 SYDVKM. The CDR3 sequence is 14 residues long. The CDR3 DNA reads as TGTGCCAGCATTTCGTTACAGGGGAGGACGGAGCAGTACTTC. This translates into CASISLQGRTEQYF.

This clonotype was seen ten or more times. This rearrangement joins TRBV7-6 to TRBJ2-1; 9 bases fit TRBD1. The trim removed 0 bases at V and 4 bases at J, leaving 7 bases unmatched. There are 17 residues in the CDR3. The germline V gene has CDR1 SGHVS and CDR2 FNYEAQ. The CDR3: CASSLARDRVGYNEQFF. In DNA, the CDR3 is TGTGCCAGCAGCTTAGCCAGGGACAGGGTTGGGTACAATGAGCAGTTCTTC. The full variable domain, rest sourced from reference TRBV7-6 and TRBJ2-1, is GAGVSQSPRYKVTKRGQDVALRCDPISGHVSLYWYRQALGQGPEFLTYFNYEAQQDKSGLPNDRFSAERPEGSISTLTIQRTEQRDSAMYRCASSLARDRVGYNEQFFGPGTRLTVL.

This clonotype was found many times. The chain has TRBV11-2 and TRBJ2-7; D might be TRBD1 or TRBD2, each matching 6 bases. The V and J ends lost 8 bases and 3 bases respectively, with 17 bases between them. CDR3 length equals 14 residues. Germline CDR1 is SGHAT and CDR2 is FQNNGV. DNA for the CDR3: TGTGCCAGCCGCCCGCGGAGGGGGGTCTACGAGCAGTACTTC. This codes for CASRPRRGVYEQYF.

This clonotype has ten or more counts. This chain's CDR3 is CASSRLASSYEQYF. As DNA, the CDR3 is TGTGCCAGCAGTAGACTAGCTTCCTCCTACGAGCAGTACTTC. The V call is TRBV27, the J call TRBJ2-7; 7 nucleotides match TRBD2. The CDR3 runs 14 residues. The junction had 4 bases not matched to a gene; V was cut back by 5 bases and J by 0 bases. Germline CDR1 and CDR2: MNHEY and SMNVEV (reference sequence).

This clonotype was observed many times. The chain combines TRBV20-1 with TRBJ2-7; 15 nucleotides match TRBD2. The CDR3 length is 15 residues. V dropped 7 bases and J dropped 2; count of bases not matched to a gene: 6. Per germline, CDR1 DFQATT and CDR2 SNEGSKA (reference sequence). This CDR3 is CSGGTSGGRTYEQYF. In DNA, the CDR3 is TGCAGTGGCGGGACTAGCGGGGGGAGGACCTACGAGCAGTACTTC.

This clonotype was seen ten or more times. The rearrangement uses TRBV7-6 and TRBJ1-1; no firm D call. Trimming shortened V by 0 bases and J by 1 base, and 3 bases separated the two germline ends. CDR1 is SGHVS, CDR2 FNYEAQ, per germline. This CDR3 has 13 residues. In nucleotides, the CDR3 is TGTGCCAGCAGCTTAGCTCGGAACACTGAAGCTTTCTTT. Translation: CASSLARNTEAFF.

This clonotype has a count of ten or more. This chain uses TRBV24-1 with TRBJ2-5; 10 positions match TRBD2. The CDR3 has 15 residues. CDR1 is KGHDR, CDR2 SFDVKD, per germline. V shed 9 bases and J 1 base; nucleotides not matched to a gene: 7. CDR3 sequence reads: CATLTGLATQETQYF. The CDR3, as DNA: TGTGCCACCCTGACGGGACTAGCGACCCAAGAGACCCAGTACTTC.

This clonotype showed up many times. The genes are TRBV5-1 and TRBJ2-2, with D perhaps assigned TRBD1 or TRBD2 (5 bases each). Trimming removed 0 bases at V and 2 bases at J, with 14 bases between. Germline loops: CDR1 SGHRS, CDR2 YFSETQ. CDR3 length equals 17 residues. The CDR3 here is CASSLGYGARNTGELFF. The CDR3 nucleotides are TGCGCCAGCAGCTTGGGTTACGGGGCGCGAAACACCGGGGAGCTGTTTTTT.